This TCR beta chain is drawn from a study of cytomegalovirus exposure and HLA in healthy donors. Study-level information: An early release of data contained approximately 80 million unique TCRs, which came from HLA-typed donors. Study-wide results and limits: Among CMV-associated TCR beta chains, most appeared HLA-restricted in a later analysis.

Germline V gene lookup returns CDR1 MNHEY and CDR2 SVGAGI. CDR3 size: 13 residues. Losses at the gene ends were 4 bases for V and 4 bases for J; bases not matched to a gene: 2. The PCR was carried out with 60 Vbeta primers and 13 Jbeta primers. In the source study's methods: In a later analysis, roughly 11 million of approximately 80 million unique beta chains occurred in at least two donors. The repertoire was sequenced with immunoSEQ multiplex PCR; TCRdb's copy has only in-frame clones and lacks some. V and J calls plus clone size are reproduced from that table; the DNA served to infer D and trimming. Its listing shows roughly 57,000 clones. Donors were ostensibly healthy at sampling, although undocumented immune exposures were probable. As to this clone: Its antigen is not known.

The receptor comes from a woman aged 30 to 39 in good health and CMV-seropositive. The chain employs TRBV6-5 and TRBJ1-2, with 8 bases identical to TRBD1. The sample consisted of PBMCs. In DNA form, the CDR3 reads TGTGCCAGCAGTTTCGGACAGGGCTATGGCTACACCTTC. It specifies CASSFGQGYGYTF.